The T cell receptor (beta chain) described here comes from a study of T cell responses to AZD1222 COVID-19 vaccine. The repertoire was sequenced with immunoSEQ multiplex PCR; TCRdb's copy has only in-frame clones and lacks some. The table lists around 100,000 clones, approximately 86% of them singletons, with over 1.2% in the top ten. The CDR3 is made up of 13 amino acids. The V and J ends lost 5 bases and 4 bases, in that order; junction bases with no gene match: 3. Study-level results: None of the repertoires were sampled until the peak T cell response had passed. After two AZD1222 doses, spike-specific TCR breadth and depth rose versus day 0. Baseline seropositivity occurred in only a handful of AZD1222 recipients.

With respect to this clone: Its antigen is not known.

J is TRBJ1-1 and V is TRBV12-3 or TRBV12-4, with TRBD1 matching 8 bases. This TCR was sampled from an adult in good health. Sequenced material: peripheral blood, taken on day 0 of AZD1222 vaccination. CDR3 DNA sequence: TGTGCCAGCAGTAGGACAGGGCTCACTGAAGCTTTCTTT. Its translation is CASSRTGLTEAFF.